Listed below are T cell receptor beta chains from one sample, sequenced in a study of coeliac disease. The assay was immunoSEQ multiplex PCR, and TCRdb's table has in-frame clones only and misses some. The sample lists 2,500 to 3,000 clones; around 50% were seen once. Sequencing input: intraepithelial lymphocytes from the gut. Every receptor here comes from a man aged 60 to 75 with celiac disease on a gluten-free diet. CDR3s include the opening cysteine and the closing phenylalanine or tryptophan. D genes are given only for firm matches. Rows give clone size only sometimes, using once, few, many, or a class for an expanded clone.

CDR3 protein	CDR3 DNA	D gene	clone size	V gene	J gene
CASSHELRTSTNEQFF	TGCGCCAGCAGCCATGAACTTCGGACTAGCACAAATGAGCAGTTCTTC	TRBD2	few	TRBV4-3	TRBJ2-1
CASSLDRDTYGYTF	TGTGCCAGTAGCTTGGACAGGGACACCTATGGCTACACCTTC	TRBD1	NA	TRBV19	TRBJ1-2
CASSIQGSGELFF	TGTGCCAGTAGTATCCAGGGGTCTGGGGAGCTGTTTTTT	NA	large	TRBV19	TRBJ2-2
CASSVGAGNNEQFF	TGTGCCAGCAGCGTAGGGGCAGGAAACAATGAGCAGTTCTTC	NA	NA	TRBV9	TRBJ2-1
CASSQEGAGGPIGELFF	TGTGCCAGCAGCCAAGAGGGAGCGGGGGGGCCGATCGGGGAGCTGTTTTTT	TRBD2	NA	TRBV4-2	TRBJ2-2
CASSPPHRWVNNEQFF	TGTGCCAGCTCACCACCTCACAGGTGGGTGAACAATGAGCAGTTCTTC	NA	NA	TRBV18	TRBJ2-1
CASSSGLSNYGYTF	TGTGCCAGCAGTTCAGGGCTTTCTAACTATGGCTACACCTTC	NA	NA	TRBV28	TRBJ1-2
CASRRGTGDTEAFF	TGTGCCAGCAGACGGGGGACAGGAGACACTGAAGCTTTCTTT	TRBD1	NA	TRBV6-6	TRBJ1-1
CASSQSGQTIYGYTF	TGTGCCAGCTCACAATCGGGACAGACCATCTATGGCTACACCTTC	TRBD1	NA	TRBV18	TRBJ1-2
CASSDSGTGVEQYF	TGTGCCAGCAGTGACTCCGGGACAGGGGTCGAGCAGTACTTC	TRBD1	once	TRBV2	TRBJ2-7
CASSYRLAGETQYF	TGCGCCAGCAGCTATCGACTAGCGGGAGAGACCCAGTACTTC	TRBD2	medium-sized	TRBV4-3	TRBJ2-5
CASTTLDTEAFF	TGTGCCAGCACCACCCTAGACACTGAAGCTTTCTTT	NA	NA	TRBV7-4	TRBJ1-1
CASSQVGGRANGEQFF	TGTGCCAGCAGCCAAGTAGGCGGGAGGGCAAATGGTGAGCAGTTCTTC	TRBD2	NA	TRBV14	TRBJ2-1
CASSLGGAGGGWGYEQYF	TGTGCCAGCAGCTTAGGTGGAGCAGGGGGCGGTTGGGGCTACGAGCAGTACTTC	TRBD1	NA	TRBV7-2	TRBJ2-7
CASLVDRGIGNTIYF	TGTGCCAGCCTCGTGGACAGGGGGATAGGAAACACCATATATTTT	TRBD1	NA	TRBV6-1	TRBJ1-3
CASGSPSGTNTGELFF	TGTGCCAGCGGATCCCCTAGCGGAACGAACACCGGGGAGCTGTTTTTT	TRBD2	few	TRBV9	TRBJ2-2
CASSQDRGNQPQHF	TGTGCCAGCAGCCAAGATCGGGGAAATCAGCCCCAGCATTTT	NA	NA	TRBV4-2	TRBJ1-5
CASSSSGIKGYTF	TGTGCCAGCTCAAGTTCAGGCATTAAAGGCTACACCTTC	NA	NA	TRBV18	TRBJ1-2
CASSGGMGLYEQYF	TGCGCCAGCAGCGGGGGGATGGGACTATACGAGCAGTACTTC	TRBD2	NA	TRBV5-1	TRBJ2-7
CASSLLAGGYEQYF	TGTGCCAGCAGCCTACTAGCGGGAGGGTACGAGCAGTACTTC	TRBD2	few	TRBV7-2	TRBJ2-7
CASSQEGAPSNQPQHF	TGCGCCAGCAGCCAAGAGGGGGCACCGAGCAATCAGCCCCAACATTTT	NA	NA	TRBV4-1	TRBJ1-5
CASSRGGNPNEQFF	TGCGCCAGCAGCCGAGGGGGAAATCCGAATGAGCAGTTCTTC	NA	few	TRBV4-1	TRBJ2-1
CASKSGTGSNQPQHF	TGTGCCAGTAAGTCGGGGACAGGGAGCAATCAGCCCCAGCATTTT	TRBD1	NA	TRBV19	TRBJ1-5
CASSHPGLRTDTQYF	TGTGCCAGCAGCCATCCGGGACTGCGCACAGATACGCAGTATTTT	NA	NA	TRBV9	TRBJ2-3
CASSQDLGAQGTGELFF	TGCGCCAGCAGCCAAGATCTGGGGGCACAGGGCACCGGGGAGCTGTTTTTT	NA	NA	TRBV4-3	TRBJ2-2
CATFPGQTVGELFF	TGTGCCACCTTTCCAGGACAAACTGTGGGGGAGCTGTTTTTT	NA	few	TRBV28	TRBJ2-2
CASSLGGYPGNTIYF	TGTGCCAGCAGCTTGGGAGGGTACCCCGGAAACACCATATATTTT	NA	NA	TRBV5-6	TRBJ1-3
CARSLRGGYGYTF	TGTGCCAGAAGCTTAAGGGGCGGCTATGGCTACACCTTC	NA	NA	TRBV5-3	TRBJ1-2
CASSHGQTTNEKLFF	TGTGCCAGCAGCCACGGACAAACAACTAATGAAAAACTGTTTTTT	NA	NA	TRBV6-6	TRBJ1-4
CASSQRRQDTGELFF	TGTGCCAGCAGCCAAAGGAGACAGGACACCGGGGAGCTGTTTTTT	NA	NA	TRBV14	TRBJ2-2
CASSQGHDTDTQYF	TGTGCCAGCAGCCAGGGGCATGACACAGATACGCAGTATTTT	NA	NA	TRBV11-2	TRBJ2-3
CASSLEPVSNQPQHF	TGTGCCAGCAGCTTGGAGCCGGTTAGCAATCAGCCCCAGCATTTT	NA	NA	TRBV5-8	TRBJ1-5
CASSSTVNNEQFF	TGTGCCAGCAGCTCGACAGTAAACAATGAGCAGTTCTTC	NA	few	TRBV5-5	TRBJ2-1
CASSFRTKNTEAFF	TGTGCCAGCAGCTTTCGGACAAAAAACACTGAAGCTTTCTTT	NA	NA	TRBV7-8	TRBJ1-1
CASSTLRTSGSTDTQYF	TGTGCCAGCAGTACCCTGAGGACTAGCGGGAGTACAGATACGCAGTATTTT	TRBD2	NA	TRBV27	TRBJ2-3
CASSRVNTEAFF	TGTGCCAGCAGCCGAGTGAACACTGAAGCTTTCTTT	NA	NA	TRBV7-9	TRBJ1-1
CASSLAGTTYGYTF	TGCGCCAGCAGCTTGGCCGGGACAACCTATGGCTACACCTTC	NA	large	TRBV5-1	TRBJ1-2
CASSPSGTSLEQYF	TGTGCCAGCTCACCCAGCGGGACCTCTCTCGAGCAGTACTTC	TRBD2	NA	TRBV18	TRBJ2-7
CASRGEGRAKNIQYF	TGTGCCAGCCGCGGGGAGGGTAGGGCCAAAAACATTCAGTACTTC	TRBD2	NA	TRBV27	TRBJ2-4
CASSLVPVTGELFF	TGTGCCAGCAGTTTAGTTCCAGTTACCGGGGAGCTGTTTTTT	NA	few	TRBV27	TRBJ2-2
CASSLELNSYNEQFF	TGTGCCAGCAGCTTAGAACTCAACTCCTACAATGAGCAGTTCTTC	NA	NA	TRBV11-2	TRBJ2-1
CASSQDWPGSSYEQYF	TGCGCCAGCAGCCAAGATTGGCCAGGATCCTCCTACGAGCAGTACTTC	NA	NA	TRBV4-1	TRBJ2-7
CASSLLGGTGELFF	TGTGCCAGCAGCTTACTCGGTGGCACCGGGGAGCTGTTTTTT	NA	NA	TRBV6-5	TRBJ2-2
CASSPGQGQETQYF	TGTGCCAGCAGCCCGGGACAGGGCCAAGAGACCCAGTACTTC	TRBD1	NA	TRBV7-3	TRBJ2-5
CSVIGQGGSYEQYF	TGCAGCGTGATCGGACAGGGGGGGTCCTACGAGCAGTACTTC	TRBD1	large	TRBV29-1	TRBJ2-7
CASRHGQGYGYTF	TGTGCCAGCAGACATGGACAGGGTTATGGCTACACCTTC	TRBD1	NA	TRBV6-1	TRBJ1-2
CASSLKGLAGEEQYF	TGTGCCAGCAGCTTAAAAGGACTAGCGGGAGAGGAGCAGTACTTC	TRBD2	NA	TRBV7-2	TRBJ2-7
CASSRDSSQWGGYTF	TGTGCCAGCAGCCGGGACAGTTCGCAGTGGGGTGGCTACACCTTC	TRBD1	hyperexpanded	TRBV5-6	TRBJ1-2
CASSQAVGAYEQYF	TGCGCCAGCAGCCAGGCGGTCGGAGCATACGAGCAGTACTTC	NA	few	TRBV4-3	TRBJ2-7
CASSQDQAGWETQYF	TGTGCCAGCAGCCAAGATCAGGCAGGCTGGGAGACCCAGTACTTC	NA	NA	TRBV4-2	TRBJ2-5
CASSEVGGGSGELFF	TGTGCCAGCAGTGAAGTCGGGGGAGGGTCCGGGGAGCTGTTTTTT	TRBD2	NA	TRBV2	TRBJ2-2
CASRRDSDTGELFF	TGTGCCAGCAGAAGGGACAGCGACACCGGGGAGCTGTTTTTT	TRBD1	NA	TRBV6-6	TRBJ2-2
CASSVASGGYNEQFF	TGTGCCAGCAGCGTAGCCTCAGGGGGATACAATGAGCAGTTCTTC	TRBD1	few	TRBV9	TRBJ2-1
CASATGGTLEQYF	TGTGCCAGCGCCACAGGGGGGACCCTCGAGCAGTACTTC	TRBD1	few	TRBV2	TRBJ2-7